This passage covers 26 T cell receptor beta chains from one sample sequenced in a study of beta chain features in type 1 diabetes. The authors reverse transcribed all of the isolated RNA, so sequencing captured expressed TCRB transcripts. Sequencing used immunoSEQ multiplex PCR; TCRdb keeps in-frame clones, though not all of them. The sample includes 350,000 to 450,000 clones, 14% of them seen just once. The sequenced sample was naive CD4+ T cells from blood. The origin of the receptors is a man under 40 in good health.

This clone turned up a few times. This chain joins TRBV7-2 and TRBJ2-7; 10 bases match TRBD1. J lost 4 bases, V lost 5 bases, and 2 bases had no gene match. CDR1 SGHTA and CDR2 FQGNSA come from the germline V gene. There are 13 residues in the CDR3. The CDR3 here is CASSRDRGYEQYV. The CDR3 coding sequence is TGTGCCAGCAGCAGGGACAGGGGTTACGAGCAGTACGTC.

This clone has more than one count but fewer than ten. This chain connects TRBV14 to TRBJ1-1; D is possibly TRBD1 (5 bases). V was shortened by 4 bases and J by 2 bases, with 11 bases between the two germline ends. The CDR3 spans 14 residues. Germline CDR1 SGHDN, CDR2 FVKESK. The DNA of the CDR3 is TGTGCCAGCAGCCGAAACGGGGGAAACACTGAAGCTTTCTTT. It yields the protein CASSRNGGNTEAFF.

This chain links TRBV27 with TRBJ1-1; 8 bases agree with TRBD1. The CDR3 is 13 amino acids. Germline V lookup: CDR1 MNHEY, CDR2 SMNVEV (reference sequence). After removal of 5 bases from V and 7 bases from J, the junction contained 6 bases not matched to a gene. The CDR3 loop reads CASSPQGAVEAFF. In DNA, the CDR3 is TGTGCCAGCAGTCCCCAGGGGGCCGTTGAAGCTTTCTTT.

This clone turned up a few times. Here the CDR3 reads CATSRDSGANVLTF. CDR3 bases: TGTGCCACCAGCAGAGACTCTGGGGCCAACGTCCTGACTTTC. The rearrangement uses TRBV15 and TRBJ2-6, with D unclear. This CDR3 contains 14 residues. The V end lost 0 bases, the J end lost 0 bases, and 0 bases lay between the germline ends. Germline CDR1 and CDR2: LNHNV and YYDKDF (reference sequence).

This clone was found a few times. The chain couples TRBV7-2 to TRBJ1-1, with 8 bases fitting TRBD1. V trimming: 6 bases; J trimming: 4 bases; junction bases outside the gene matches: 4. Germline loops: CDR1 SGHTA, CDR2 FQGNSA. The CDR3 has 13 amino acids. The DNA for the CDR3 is TGTGCCAGCAGGCCGACAGGGGCCACTGAAGCTTTCTTT. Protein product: CASRPTGATEAFF.

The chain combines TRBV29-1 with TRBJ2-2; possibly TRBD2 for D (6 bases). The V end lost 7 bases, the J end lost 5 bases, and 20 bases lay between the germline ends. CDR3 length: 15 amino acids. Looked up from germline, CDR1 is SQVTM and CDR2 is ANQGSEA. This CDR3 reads CSGTGAGYGTGELFF. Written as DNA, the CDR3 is TGCAGCGGGACCGGGGCGGGGTACGGTACCGGGGAGCTGTTTTTT.

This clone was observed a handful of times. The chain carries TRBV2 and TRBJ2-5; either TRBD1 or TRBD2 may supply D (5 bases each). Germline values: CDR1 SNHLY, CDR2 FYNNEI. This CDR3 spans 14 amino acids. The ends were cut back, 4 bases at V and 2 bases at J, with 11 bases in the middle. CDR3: CASSVGRLQETQYF. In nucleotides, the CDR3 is TGTGCCAGCAGTGTGGGACGGCTACAAGAGACCCAGTACTTC.

The CDR3 protein is CATSRDLLSTDTQYF. DNA for the CDR3: TGTGCCACCAGCAGAGATCTACTAAGCACAGATACGCAGTATTTT. The V gene is TRBV15, the J gene TRBJ2-3; D remains unclear. The CDR3 consists of 15 residues. Trimming shortened V by 0 bases and J by 0 bases, and 7 bases separated the two germline ends. The germline V gene encodes CDR1 LNHNV and CDR2 YYDKDF (reference sequence). Variable domain in full (rest from reference TRBV15 and TRBJ2-3): DAMVIQNPRYQVTQFGKPVTLSCSQTLNHNVMYWYQQKSSQAPKLLFHYYDKDFNNEADTPDNFQSRRPNTSFCFLDIRSPGLGDTAMYLCATSRDLLSTDTQYFGPGTRLTVL.

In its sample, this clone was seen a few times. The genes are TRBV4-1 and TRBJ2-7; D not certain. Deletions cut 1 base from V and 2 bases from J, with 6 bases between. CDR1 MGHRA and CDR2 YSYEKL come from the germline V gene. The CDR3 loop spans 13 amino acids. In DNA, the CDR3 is TGCGCCAGCAGCCAAGGGGTCGCCTACGAGCAGTACTTC. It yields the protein CASSQGVAYEQYF.

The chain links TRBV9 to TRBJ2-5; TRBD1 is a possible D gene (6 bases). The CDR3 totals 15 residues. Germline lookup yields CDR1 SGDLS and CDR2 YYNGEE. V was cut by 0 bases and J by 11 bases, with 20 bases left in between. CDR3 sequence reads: CASSVAGQPAGVQYF. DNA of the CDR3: TGTGCCAGCAGCGTAGCTGGACAGCCCGCCGGTGTACAGTACTTC.

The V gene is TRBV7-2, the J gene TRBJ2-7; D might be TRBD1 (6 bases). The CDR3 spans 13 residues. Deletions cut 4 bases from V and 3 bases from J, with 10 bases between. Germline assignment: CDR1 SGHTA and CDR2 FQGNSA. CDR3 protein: CASSSGQRYEQYF. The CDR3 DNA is TGTGCCAGCAGCTCCGGACAGCGCTACGAGCAGTACTTC.

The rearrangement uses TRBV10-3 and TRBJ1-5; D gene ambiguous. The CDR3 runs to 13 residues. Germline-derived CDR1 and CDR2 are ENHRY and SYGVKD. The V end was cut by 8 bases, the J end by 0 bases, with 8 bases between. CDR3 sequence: CAIGQNSNQPQHF. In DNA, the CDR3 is TGTGCCATCGGGCAAAATAGCAATCAGCCCCAGCATTTT.

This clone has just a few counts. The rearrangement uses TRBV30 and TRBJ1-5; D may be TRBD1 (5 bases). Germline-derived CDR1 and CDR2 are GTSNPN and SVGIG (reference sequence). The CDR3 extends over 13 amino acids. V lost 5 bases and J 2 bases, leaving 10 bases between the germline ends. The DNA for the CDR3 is TGTGCCTGGGCCCAGGGTCGCAATCAGCCCCAGCATTTT. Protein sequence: CAWAQGRNQPQHF.

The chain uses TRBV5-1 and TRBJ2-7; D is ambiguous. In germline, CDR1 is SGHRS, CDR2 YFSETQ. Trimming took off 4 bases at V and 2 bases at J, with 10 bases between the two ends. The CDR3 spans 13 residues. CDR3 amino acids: CASSAGAPYEQYF. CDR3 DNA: TGCGCCAGCAGCGCCGGTGCCCCCTACGAGCAGTACTTC.

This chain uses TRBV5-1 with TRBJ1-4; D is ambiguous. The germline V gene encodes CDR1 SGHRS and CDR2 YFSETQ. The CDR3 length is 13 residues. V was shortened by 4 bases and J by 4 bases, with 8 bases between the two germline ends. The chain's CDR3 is CASSPVVNEKLFF. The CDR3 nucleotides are TGCGCCAGCAGCCCGGTGGTTAATGAAAAACTGTTTTTT.

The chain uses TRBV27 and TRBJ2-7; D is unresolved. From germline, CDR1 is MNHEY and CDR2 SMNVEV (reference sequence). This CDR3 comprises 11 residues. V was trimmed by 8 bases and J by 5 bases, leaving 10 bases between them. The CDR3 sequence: CASAIENEQYF. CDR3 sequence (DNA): TGTGCCAGCGCGATCGAGAACGAGCAGTACTTC.

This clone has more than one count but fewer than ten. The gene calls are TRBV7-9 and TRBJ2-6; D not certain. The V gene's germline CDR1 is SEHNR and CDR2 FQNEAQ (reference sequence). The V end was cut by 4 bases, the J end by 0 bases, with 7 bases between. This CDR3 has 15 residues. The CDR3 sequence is CASSSWISGANVLTF. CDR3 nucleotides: TGTGCCAGCAGCTCTTGGATCTCTGGGGCCAACGTCCTGACTTTC.

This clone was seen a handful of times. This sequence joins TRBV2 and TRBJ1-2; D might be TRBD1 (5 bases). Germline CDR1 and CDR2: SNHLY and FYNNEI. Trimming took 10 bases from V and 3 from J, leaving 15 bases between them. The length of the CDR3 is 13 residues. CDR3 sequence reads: CATQAGSYYGYTF. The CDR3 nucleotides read TGTGCCACCCAAGCAGGGTCTTACTATGGCTACACCTTC.

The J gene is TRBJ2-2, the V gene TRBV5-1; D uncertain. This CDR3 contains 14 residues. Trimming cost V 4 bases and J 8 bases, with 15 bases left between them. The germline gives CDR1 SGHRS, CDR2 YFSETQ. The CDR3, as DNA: TGCGCCAGCAGCCCCCATTCGAAGACGGGGGAGCTGTTTTTT. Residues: CASSPHSKTGELFF.

The CDR3: CASSFGVLGETQYF. The DNA of the CDR3 is TGTGCCAGCAGCTTCGGGGTGTTGGGAGAGACCCAGTACTTC. The rearrangement joins TRBV7-2 to TRBJ2-5, with D perhaps TRBD2 (5 bases). There are 14 residues in the CDR3. Germline CDR1 SGHTA, CDR2 FQGNSA. The V and J ends lost 3 bases and 4 bases respectively, with 12 bases between them.

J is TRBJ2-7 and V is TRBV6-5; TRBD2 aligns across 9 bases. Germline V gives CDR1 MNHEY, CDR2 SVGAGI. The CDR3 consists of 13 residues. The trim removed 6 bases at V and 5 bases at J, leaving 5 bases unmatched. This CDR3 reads CASRRTSAHEQYV. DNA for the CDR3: TGTGCCAGCAGGCGGACTAGCGCCCACGAGCAGTACGTC.

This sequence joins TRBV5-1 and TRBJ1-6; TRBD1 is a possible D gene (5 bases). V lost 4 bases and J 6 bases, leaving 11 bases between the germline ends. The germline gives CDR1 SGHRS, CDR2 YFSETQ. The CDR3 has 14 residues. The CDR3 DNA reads TGCGCCAGCAGCGAGGGACCGAGTAATTCACCCCTCCACTTT. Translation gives CASSEGPSNSPLHF.

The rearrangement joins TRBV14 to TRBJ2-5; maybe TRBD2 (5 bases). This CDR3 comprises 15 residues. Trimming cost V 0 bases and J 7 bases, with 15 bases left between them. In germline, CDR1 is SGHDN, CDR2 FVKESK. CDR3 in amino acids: CASSQDRWASGTQYF. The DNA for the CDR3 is TGTGCCAGCAGCCAAGATCGATGGGCCAGCGGGACCCAGTACTTC.

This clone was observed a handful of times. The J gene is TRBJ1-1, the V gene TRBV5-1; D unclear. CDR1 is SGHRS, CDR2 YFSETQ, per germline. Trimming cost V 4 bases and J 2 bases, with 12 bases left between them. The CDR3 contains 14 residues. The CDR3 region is CASSKWPDNTEAFF. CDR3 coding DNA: TGCGCCAGCAGCAAGTGGCCTGACAACACTGAAGCTTTCTTT.

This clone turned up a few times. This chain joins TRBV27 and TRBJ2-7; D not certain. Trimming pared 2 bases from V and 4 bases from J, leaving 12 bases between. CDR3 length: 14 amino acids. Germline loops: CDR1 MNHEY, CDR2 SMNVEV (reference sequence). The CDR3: CASSLRESGYEQYF. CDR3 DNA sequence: TGTGCCAGCAGTTTAAGGGAATCGGGTTACGAGCAGTACTTC.

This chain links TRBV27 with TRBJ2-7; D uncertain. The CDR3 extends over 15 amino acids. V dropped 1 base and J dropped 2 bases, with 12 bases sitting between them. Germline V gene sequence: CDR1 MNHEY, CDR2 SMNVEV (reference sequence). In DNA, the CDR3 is TGTGCCAGCAGTTTATGGCACAGCACCACCTACGAGCAGTACTTC. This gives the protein CASSLWHSTTYEQYF.